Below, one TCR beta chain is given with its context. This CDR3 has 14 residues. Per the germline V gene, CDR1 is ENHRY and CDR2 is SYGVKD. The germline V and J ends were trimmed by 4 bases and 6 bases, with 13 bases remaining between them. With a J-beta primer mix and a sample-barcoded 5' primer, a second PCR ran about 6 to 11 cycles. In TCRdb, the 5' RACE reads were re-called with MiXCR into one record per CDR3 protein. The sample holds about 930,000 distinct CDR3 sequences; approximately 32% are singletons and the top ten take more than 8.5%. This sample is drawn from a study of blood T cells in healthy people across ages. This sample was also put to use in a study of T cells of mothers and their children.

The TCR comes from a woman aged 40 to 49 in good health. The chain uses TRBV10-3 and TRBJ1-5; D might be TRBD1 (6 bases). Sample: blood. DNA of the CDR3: TGTGCCATCAGTGCGGACAGTATGGGTCAGCCCCAGCATTTT. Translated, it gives CAISADSMGQPQHF.